The T cell receptor (beta chain) described here comes from a study of T cell responses to AZD1222 COVID-19 vaccine. Study in general: Samples with a second dose at about 4 or about 12 weeks were pooled together. Study-wide results and limits: Of the AZD1222 recipients, only five to seven were seropositive at baseline. The donors showed a predominance of white British ancestry and of females, with possible underestimation of clonal diversity. Among spike-specific TCRs, nearly half reportedly target unmutated variant regions.

Using immunoSEQ multiplex PCR, the repertoire was profiled, and TCRdb retains in-frame clones only, with some absent. The sample shows about 130,000 clones, roughly 88% of them seen only once. Points on this clone: Its antigen remains unidentified.

V was shortened by 3 bases and J by 0 bases, with 7 bases between the two germline ends. The V gene's germline CDR1 is MRHNA and CDR2 SNTAGT. The CDR3 spans 14 residues. V usage is TRBV6-4 and J usage is TRBJ2-3; TRBD1 is a possible D gene (5 bases). Sample: peripheral blood, taken on day 0 of AZD1222 vaccination. The TCR comes from an adult in good health. The CDR3 DNA sequence: TGTGCCAGCAGTGAAGGGGTTAGCACAGATACGCAGTATTTT. It encodes CASSEGVSTDTQYF.